One and the same sample provided the 20 T cell receptor beta chains below, sequenced in a study of blood T cell repertoires in COVID-19. Using immunoSEQ multiplex PCR, the repertoire was profiled, and TCRdb retains in-frame clones only, with some absent. This table holds 120,000 or so clones, roughly 69% found once. Sequencing was done on a sample of peripheral blood. These receptors all come from a woman in her 70s with acute or convalescent COVID-19.

This rearrangement joins TRBV18 to TRBJ2-2, with unresolved D. The germline V gene has CDR1 KGHSH and CDR2 LQKENI. The CDR3 is 13 residues long. Trimming cost V 2 bases and J 7 bases, with 8 bases left between them. CDR3 in amino acids: CASSPGGSGELFF. In DNA, the CDR3 is TGTGCCAGCTCACCAGGCGGAAGCGGGGAGCTGTTTTTT.

This clone was found a few times. The rearrangement links TRBV28 to TRBJ1-2; no reliable D call. The CDR3 consists of 14 residues. Trimming stripped 4 bases from V and 3 bases from J, with 12 bases between. Germline V lookup: CDR1 MDHEN, CDR2 SYDVKM. CDR3 sequence (DNA): TGTGCCAGCAGTTCCTCAACAGAGTACTATGGCTACACCTTC. Amino acids: CASSSSTEYYGYTF.

This chain joins TRBV19 and TRBJ2-1; 13 bases are a match to TRBD2. Germline lookup yields CDR1 LNHDA and CDR2 SQIVND (reference sequence). Losses at the gene ends were 4 bases for V and 6 bases for J; bases not matched to a gene: 3. The CDR3 spans 15 residues. The CDR3 sequence is CASSTTSGRFNEQFF. CDR3 nucleotides: TGTGCCAGTAGTACGACTAGCGGGAGGTTCAATGAGCAGTTCTTC.

This clone came up once. The chain couples TRBV2 to TRBJ2-3, with TRBD2 identical over 7 bases. The CDR3 totals 15 residues. V lost 5 bases, J lost 1 base, and 6 bases stayed unmatched. Germline CDR1 and CDR2: SNHLY and FYNNEI. The CDR3 region is CASSSRSGGTDTQYF. In DNA form, the CDR3 reads TGTGCCAGCAGTAGCCGGAGCGGGGGCACAGATACGCAGTATTTT.

This clone showed up just once. This chain links TRBV6-4 with TRBJ2-3; a possible D gene is TRBD2 (6 bases). CDR1 and CDR2 from the germline V gene are MRHNA and SNTAGT. The CDR3 has 15 residues. Trimming took 5 bases from V and 4 from J, leaving 16 bases between them. CDR3 nucleotides: TGTGCCAGCAGTAGTGAGGCTAGCGCCCCAGATACGCAGTATTTT. The encoded protein is CASSSEASAPDTQYF.

The J gene is TRBJ2-3, the V gene TRBV11-2; 7 bases agree with TRBD2. CDR3 length: 15 residues. The ends lost 2 bases at V and 2 bases at J; junction bases unmatched: 4. Germline CDR1 SGHAT, CDR2 FQNNGV. CDR3 DNA sequence: TGTGCCAGCAGCTTAAGGCGGGGGTTCACAGATACGCAGTATTTT. Translation: CASSLRRGFTDTQYF.

The chain links TRBV7-2 to TRBJ2-4, with D maybe TRBD2 (7 bases). Germline V gene lookup returns CDR1 SGHTA and CDR2 FQGNSA. The CDR3 totals 15 residues. The V and J ends lost 5 bases and 3 bases respectively, with 14 bases between them. CDR3 nucleotide sequence: TGTGCCAGCAGCATTAAGGGAGGGGGCAAAAACATTCAGTACTTC. Its translation: CASSIKGGGKNIQYF.

The chain employs TRBV9 and TRBJ2-7; 9 positions agree with TRBD2. Germline V gene data show CDR1 as SGDLS and CDR2 as YYNGEE. The CDR3 loop spans 15 amino acids. J lost 2 bases, V lost 0 bases, and 3 bases had no gene match. The CDR3 DNA reads as TGTGCCAGCAGCGTAGGGCTAGCGGGGACCTACGAGCAGTACTTC. As protein: CASSVGLAGTYEQYF.

J is TRBJ1-3 and V is TRBV28; the D gene is possibly TRBD1 (6 bases). CDR1 and CDR2 (germline): MDHEN, SYDVKM. Trimming shortened V by 4 bases and J by 1 base, and 14 bases separated the two germline ends. The CDR3 extends over 16 amino acids. The CDR3 reads CASSSPGGASGNTIYF. CDR3 nucleotide sequence: TGTGCCAGCAGTTCCCCGGGGGGGGCTTCTGGAAACACCATATATTTT.

The chain is built from TRBV27 and TRBJ2-3, with D possibly matching TRBD2 (6 bases). There are 15 residues in the CDR3. The V end was cut by 7 bases, the J end by 2 bases, with 16 bases between. The germline V gene has CDR1 MNHEY and CDR2 SMNVEV (reference sequence). Written as DNA, the CDR3 is TGTGCCAGCAAGTTTTCGGGGGACCACACAGATACGCAGTATTTT. Its protein product is CASKFSGDHTDTQYF.

The genes are TRBV18 and TRBJ1-2, with no clear D. V was cut by 3 bases and J by 4 bases, with 12 bases left in between. Germline CDR1 KGHSH, CDR2 LQKENI. The CDR3 contains 14 residues. CDR3 in amino acids: CASSPQTNPYGYTF. In DNA, the CDR3 is TGTGCCAGCTCACCCCAGACAAACCCCTATGGCTACACCTTC.

This clone was seen a handful of times. The V gene is TRBV19, the J gene TRBJ1-2, with a weak D call TRBD1 (6 bases). The V gene lost 3 bases and the J gene lost 8 bases, with 13 bases spanning the gap. The CDR3 consists of 13 residues. Germline CDR1 reads LNHDA; CDR2 reads SQIVND (reference sequence). For the CDR3, the DNA is TGTGCCAGTAGTATCGGAAGACAGGTCGGCTACACCTTC. Its protein product is CASSIGRQVGYTF.

J is TRBJ2-5 and V is TRBV9, with TRBD1 identical over 12 bases. Germline V lookup: CDR1 SGDLS, CDR2 YYNGEE. The CDR3 runs 16 residues. Losses at the gene ends were 4 bases for V and 3 bases for J; bases not matched to a gene: 7. CDR3 amino acids: CASSMPGQGAEETQYF. CDR3 in DNA: TGTGCCAGCAGCATGCCGGGACAGGGGGCGGAAGAGACCCAGTACTTC.

The sample holds many counts of this clone. The chain is built from TRBV3-1 (or the pseudogene TRBV3-2) and TRBJ1-2; D gene unclear. The CDR3 spans 11 residues. The germline V and J ends were trimmed by 3 bases and 6 bases, with 5 bases remaining between them. Germline loops: CDR1 LGHDT, CDR2 YNNKEL (reference sequence). CDR3 nucleotide sequence: TGTGCCAGCAGCCACGGGGATGGCTACACCTTC. Its translation is CASSHGDGYTF.

This chain connects TRBV5-1 to TRBJ1-6, with a possible D match to TRBD1 (6 bases). This CDR3 has 16 amino acids. The germline gives CDR1 SGHRS, CDR2 YFSETQ. Trimming took off 1 base at V and 7 bases at J, with 15 bases between the two ends. The CDR3 coding sequence is TGCGCCAGCAGCTTGCTCACCTCTCAGGGGAATTCACCCCTCCACTTT. It yields the protein CASSLLTSQGNSPLHF. Filled out from reference TRBV5-1 and TRBJ1-6, the complete variable domain reads KAGVTQTPRYLIKTRGQQVTLSCSPISGHRSVSWYQQTPGQGLQFLFEYFSETQRNKGNFPGRFSGRQFSNSRSEMNVSTLELGDSALYLCASSLLTSQGNSPLHFGNGTRLTVT.

The genes are TRBV6-5 and TRBJ1-4; D is possibly TRBD1 (6 bases). V lost 2 bases, J lost 7 bases, and 11 bases lay in between. The CDR3 has 14 residues. The germline gives CDR1 MNHEY, CDR2 SVGAGI. CDR3 loop: CASSYRGKAEKLFF. Here the CDR3 DNA reads TGTGCCAGCAGTTACAGGGGGAAGGCTGAAAAACTGTTTTTT.

The chain couples TRBV4-1 to TRBJ2-1; 10 bases map to TRBD2. CDR1 and CDR2 (germline): MGHRA, YSYEKL. The junction had 3 bases not matched to a gene; V was cut back by 4 bases and J by 3 bases. This CDR3 is built from 15 residues. As DNA, the CDR3 is TGCGCCAGCAGCCCAACTAGCGGGAACTACAATGAGCAGTTCTTC. It encodes CASSPTSGNYNEQFF.

The rearrangement uses TRBV5-1 and TRBJ1-2, with TRBD1 identical over 8 bases. CDR1 and CDR2 (germline): SGHRS, YFSETQ. V trimming: 1 base; J trimming: 3 bases; junction bases outside the gene matches: 2. This CDR3 is built from 14 residues. The CDR3 nucleotides are TGCGCCAGCAGCTTGAAACAGGGGGACTATGGCTACACCTTC. The encoded protein is CASSLKQGDYGYTF. The variable domain in full, completed from reference TRBV5-1 and TRBJ1-2, reads KAGVTQTPRYLIKTRGQQVTLSCSPISGHRSVSWYQQTPGQGLQFLFEYFSETQRNKGNFPGRFSGRQFSNSRSEMNVSTLELGDSALYLCASSLKQGDYGYTFGSGTRLTVV.

As regards this clone: The same CDR3 also results from other DNA sequences found in this sample. The rearrangement links TRBV6-5 to TRBJ1-3; no definite D call. V was pared by 2 bases and J by 2 bases, with 10 bases between. Per the germline V gene, CDR1 is MNHEY and CDR2 is SVGAGI. CDR3 length equals 15 residues. The CDR3 coding sequence is TGTGCCAGCAGTTACGAGGGAGTGACTGGAAACACCATATATTTT. Its protein product is CASSYEGVTGNTIYF.

The gene calls are TRBV6-5 and TRBJ1-5, with no clear D. With 7 bases removed from V and 7 bases from J, the gap between germline ends came to 14 bases. The CDR3 loop spans 13 amino acids. Germline V lookup: CDR1 MNHEY, CDR2 SVGAGI. For the CDR3, the DNA is TGTGCCAGCATAAGAGAGGGCCTACAGCCCCAGCATTTT. Amino acids: CASIREGLQPQHF.